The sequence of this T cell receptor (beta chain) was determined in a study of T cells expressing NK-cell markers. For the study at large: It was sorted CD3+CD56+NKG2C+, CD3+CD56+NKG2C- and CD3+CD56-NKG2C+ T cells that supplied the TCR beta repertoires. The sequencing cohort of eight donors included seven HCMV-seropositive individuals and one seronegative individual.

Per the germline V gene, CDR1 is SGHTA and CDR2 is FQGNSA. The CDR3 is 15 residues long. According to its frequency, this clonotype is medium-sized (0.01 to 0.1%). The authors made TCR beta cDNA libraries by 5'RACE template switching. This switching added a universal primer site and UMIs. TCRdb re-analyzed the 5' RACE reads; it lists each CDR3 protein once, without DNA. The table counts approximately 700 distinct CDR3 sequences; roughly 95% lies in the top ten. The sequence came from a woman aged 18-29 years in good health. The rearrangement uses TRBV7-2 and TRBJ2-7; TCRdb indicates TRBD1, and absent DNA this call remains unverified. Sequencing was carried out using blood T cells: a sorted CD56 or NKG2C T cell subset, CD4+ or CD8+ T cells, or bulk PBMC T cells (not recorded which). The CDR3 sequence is CASSLPGRDVYEQYF. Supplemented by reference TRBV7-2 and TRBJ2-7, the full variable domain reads GAGVSQSPSNKVTEKGKDVELRCDPISGHTALYWYRQSLGQGLEFLIYFQGNSAPDKSGLPSDRFSAERTGGSVSTLTIQRTQQEDSAVYLCASSLPGRDVYEQYFGPGTRLTVT.